This TCR beta chain came from a study of neurological immune-mediated disorders. Many counts were recorded for this clonotype. Per germline, CDR1 MDHEN and CDR2 SYDVKM. Trimming took 2 bases from V and 5 from J, leaving 10 bases between them. The CDR3 has 14 amino acids. Each TCR transcript was tagged with a 10-nucleotide random UMI during 5'RACE. A single record per CDR3 protein comes from TCRdb applying MiXCR to the 5' RACE reads. The data contain 65,000 to 90,000 distinct CDR3 sequences, roughly 3.1% of them singletons. The V gene is TRBV28, the J gene TRBJ1-5; D gene unclear. Sequencing used PBMCs. This receptor was obtained from a woman aged 45-65 years with multiple sclerosis. This chain's CDR3 is CASSLVQKYQPQHF. As DNA, the CDR3 is TGTGCCAGCAGTTTAGTACAGAAGTATCAGCCCCAGCATTTT. The entire variable domain, with the rest obtained from reference TRBV28 and TRBJ1-5, is as follows: DVKVTQSSRYLVKRTGEKVFLECVQDMDHENMFWYRQDPGLGLRLIYFSYDVKMKEKGDIPEGYSVSREKKERFSLILESASTNQTSMYLCASSLVQKYQPQHFGDGTRLSIL.